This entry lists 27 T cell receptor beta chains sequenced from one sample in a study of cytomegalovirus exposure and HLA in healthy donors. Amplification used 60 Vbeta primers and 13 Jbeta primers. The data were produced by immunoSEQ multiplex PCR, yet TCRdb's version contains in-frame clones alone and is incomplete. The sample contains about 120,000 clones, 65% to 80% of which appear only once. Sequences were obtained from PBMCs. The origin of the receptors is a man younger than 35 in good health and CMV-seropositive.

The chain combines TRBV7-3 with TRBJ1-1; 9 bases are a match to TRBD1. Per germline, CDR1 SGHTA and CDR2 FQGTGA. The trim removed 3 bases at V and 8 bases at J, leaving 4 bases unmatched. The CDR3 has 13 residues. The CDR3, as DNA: TGTGCCAGCAGCTTCGGACAGGGGAAGGAAGCTTTCTTT. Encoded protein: CASSFGQGKEAFF.

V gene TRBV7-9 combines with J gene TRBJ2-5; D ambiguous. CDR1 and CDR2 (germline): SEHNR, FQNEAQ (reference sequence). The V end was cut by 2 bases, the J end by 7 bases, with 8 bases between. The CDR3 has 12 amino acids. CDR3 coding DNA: TGTGCCAGCAGCTTACTCCTAGGGACCCAGTACTTC. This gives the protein CASSLLLGTQYF. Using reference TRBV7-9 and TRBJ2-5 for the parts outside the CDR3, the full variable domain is DTGVSQNPRHKITKRGQNVTFRCDPISEHNRLYWYRQTLGQGPEFLTYFQNEAQLEKSRLLSDRFSAERPKGSFSTLEIQRTEQGDSAMYLCASSLLLGTQYFGPGTRLLVL.

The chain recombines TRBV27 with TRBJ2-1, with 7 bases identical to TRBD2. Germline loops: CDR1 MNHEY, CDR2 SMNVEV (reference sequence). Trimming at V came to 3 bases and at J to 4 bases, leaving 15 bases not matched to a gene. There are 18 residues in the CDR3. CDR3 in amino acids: CASSFEFRSGGLYNEQFF. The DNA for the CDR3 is TGTGCCAGCAGTTTCGAGTTTCGCTCGGGAGGACTATACAATGAGCAGTTCTTC.

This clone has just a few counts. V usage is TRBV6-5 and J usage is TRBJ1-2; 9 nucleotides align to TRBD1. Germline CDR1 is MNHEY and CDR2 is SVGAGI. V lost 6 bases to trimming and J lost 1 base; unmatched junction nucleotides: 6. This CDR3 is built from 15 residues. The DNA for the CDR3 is TGTGCCAGCAGCTCCAAGGGACAGGGTAACTATGGCTACACCTTC. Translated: CASSSKGQGNYGYTF.

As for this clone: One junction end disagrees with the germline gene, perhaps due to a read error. DNA of the CDR3: TGTGCCAGCAGTTTAGGGACAGGGGGCACCAAAACGGAGTTT. Its protein product is CASSLGTGGTKTEF. The rearrangement joins TRBV28 to TRBJ1-3; TRBD1 matches at 12 bases. The CDR3 totals 14 residues. Germline V lookup: CDR1 MDHEN, CDR2 SYDVKM.

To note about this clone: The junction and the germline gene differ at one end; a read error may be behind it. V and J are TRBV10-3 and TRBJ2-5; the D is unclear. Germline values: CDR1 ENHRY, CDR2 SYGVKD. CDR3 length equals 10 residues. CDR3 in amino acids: CAIGREPQYF. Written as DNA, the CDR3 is TGTGCCATTGGTCGAGAGCCCCAGTACTTC.

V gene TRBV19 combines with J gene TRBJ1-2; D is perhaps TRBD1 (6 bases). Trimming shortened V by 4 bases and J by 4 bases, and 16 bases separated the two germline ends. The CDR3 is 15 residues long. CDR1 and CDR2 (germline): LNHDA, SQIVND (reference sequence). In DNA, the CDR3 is TGTGCCAGTAGTAGCCCCTCAGGGGTGGCCTATGGCTACACCTTC. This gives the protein CASSSPSGVAYGYTF.

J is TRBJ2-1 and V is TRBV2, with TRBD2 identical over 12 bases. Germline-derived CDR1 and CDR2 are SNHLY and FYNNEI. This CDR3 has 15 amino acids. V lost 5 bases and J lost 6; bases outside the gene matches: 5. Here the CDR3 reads CASSFLAGGSNEQFF. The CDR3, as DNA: TGTGCCAGCAGTTTCCTAGCGGGGGGGTCCAATGAGCAGTTCTTC.

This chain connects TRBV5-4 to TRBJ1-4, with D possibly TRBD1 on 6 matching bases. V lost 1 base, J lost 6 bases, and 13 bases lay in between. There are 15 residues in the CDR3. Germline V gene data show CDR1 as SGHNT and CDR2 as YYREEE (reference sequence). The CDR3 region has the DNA TGTGCCAGCAGCTTGAGGCAAGGGGGTGATGAAAAACTGTTTTTT. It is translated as CASSLRQGGDEKLFF.

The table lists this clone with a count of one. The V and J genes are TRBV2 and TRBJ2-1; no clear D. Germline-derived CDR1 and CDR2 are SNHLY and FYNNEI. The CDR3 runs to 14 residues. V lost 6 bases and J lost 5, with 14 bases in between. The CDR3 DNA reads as TGTGCCAGCAGCGCGGATCCCGCAGACAATGAGCAGTTCTTC. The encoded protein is CASSADPADNEQFF. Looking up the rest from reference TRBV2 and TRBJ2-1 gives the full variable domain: EPEVTQTPSHQVTQMGQEVILRCVPISNHLYFYWYRQILGQKVEFLVSFYNNEISEKSEIFDDQFSVERPDGSNFTLKIRSTKLEDSAMYFCASSADPADNEQFFGPGTRLTVL.

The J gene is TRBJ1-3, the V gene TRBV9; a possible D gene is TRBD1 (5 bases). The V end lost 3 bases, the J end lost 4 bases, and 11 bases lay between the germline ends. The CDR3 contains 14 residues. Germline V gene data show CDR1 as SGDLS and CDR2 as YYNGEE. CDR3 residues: CASSGWGRGNTIYF. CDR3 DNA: TGTGCCAGCAGCGGATGGGGGAGGGGAAACACCATATATTTT.

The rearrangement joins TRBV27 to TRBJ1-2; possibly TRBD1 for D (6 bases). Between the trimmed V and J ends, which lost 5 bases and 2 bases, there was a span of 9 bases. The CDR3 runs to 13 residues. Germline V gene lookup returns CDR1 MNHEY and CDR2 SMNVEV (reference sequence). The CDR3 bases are TGTGCCAGCAGTCCAACAGGGAACTATGGCTACACCTTC. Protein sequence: CASSPTGNYGYTF.

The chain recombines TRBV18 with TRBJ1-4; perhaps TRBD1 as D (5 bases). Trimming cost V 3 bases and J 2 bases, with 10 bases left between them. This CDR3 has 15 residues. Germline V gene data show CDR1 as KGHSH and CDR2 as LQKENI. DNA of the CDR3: TGTGCCAGCTCACCGATGGGGGGGACTAATGAAAAACTGTTTTTT. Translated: CASSPMGGTNEKLFF.

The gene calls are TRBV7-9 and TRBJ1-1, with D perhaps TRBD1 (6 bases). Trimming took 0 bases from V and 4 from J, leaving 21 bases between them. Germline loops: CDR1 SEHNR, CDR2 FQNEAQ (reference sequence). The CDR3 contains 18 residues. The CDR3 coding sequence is TGTGCCAGCAGCTTAGCGCGGCAGGGGAGTATTCGTAGCACTGAAGCTTTCTTT. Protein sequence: CASSLARQGSIRSTEAFF.

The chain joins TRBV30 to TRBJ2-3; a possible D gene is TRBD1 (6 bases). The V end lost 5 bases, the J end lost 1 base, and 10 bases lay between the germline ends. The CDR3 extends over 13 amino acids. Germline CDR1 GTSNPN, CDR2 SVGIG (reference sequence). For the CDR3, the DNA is TGTGCCTGGTCGGCAGGGGGCACAGATACGCAGTATTTT. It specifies CAWSAGGTDTQYF. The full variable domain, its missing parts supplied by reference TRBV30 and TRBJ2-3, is SQTIHQWPATLVQPVGSPLSLECTVEGTSNPNLYWYRQAAGRGLQLLFYSVGIGQISSEVPQNLSASRPQDRQFILSSKKLLLSDSGFYLCAWSAGGTDTQYFGPGTRLTVL.

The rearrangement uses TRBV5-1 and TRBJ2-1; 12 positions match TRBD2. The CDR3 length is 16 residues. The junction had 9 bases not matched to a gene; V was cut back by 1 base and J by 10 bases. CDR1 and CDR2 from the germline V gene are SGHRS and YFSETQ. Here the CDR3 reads CASSLPGLAGSQEQFF. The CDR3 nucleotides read TGCGCCAGCAGCTTGCCGGGACTAGCGGGCTCTCAGGAGCAGTTCTTC.

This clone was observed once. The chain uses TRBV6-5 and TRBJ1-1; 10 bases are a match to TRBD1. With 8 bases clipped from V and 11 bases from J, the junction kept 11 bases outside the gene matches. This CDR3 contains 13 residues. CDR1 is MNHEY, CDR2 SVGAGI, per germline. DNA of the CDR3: TGTGCCAGCCGGCGGGACAGGGGAACGGGCGCTTTCTTT. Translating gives CASRRDRGTGAFF.

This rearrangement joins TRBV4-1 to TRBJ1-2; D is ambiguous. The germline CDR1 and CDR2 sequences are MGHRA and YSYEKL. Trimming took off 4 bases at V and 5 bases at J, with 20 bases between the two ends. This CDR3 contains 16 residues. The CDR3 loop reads CASSLSGEGSFYGYTF. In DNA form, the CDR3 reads TGCGCCAGCAGCCTGAGCGGGGAGGGCAGCTTTTATGGCTACACCTTC.

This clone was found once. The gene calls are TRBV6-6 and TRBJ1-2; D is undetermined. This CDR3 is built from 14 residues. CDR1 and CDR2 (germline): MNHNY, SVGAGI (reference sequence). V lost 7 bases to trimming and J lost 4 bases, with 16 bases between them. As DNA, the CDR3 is TGTGCCAGCACCGACGACGGGGTAGGCTATGGCTACACCTTC. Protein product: CASTDDGVGYGYTF.

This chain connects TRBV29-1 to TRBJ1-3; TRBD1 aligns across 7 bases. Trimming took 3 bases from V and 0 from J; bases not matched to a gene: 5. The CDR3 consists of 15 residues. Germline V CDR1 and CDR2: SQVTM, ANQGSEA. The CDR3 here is CSVDATGSSGNTIYF. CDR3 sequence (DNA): TGCAGCGTTGATGCGACAGGGAGCTCTGGAAACACCATATATTTT.

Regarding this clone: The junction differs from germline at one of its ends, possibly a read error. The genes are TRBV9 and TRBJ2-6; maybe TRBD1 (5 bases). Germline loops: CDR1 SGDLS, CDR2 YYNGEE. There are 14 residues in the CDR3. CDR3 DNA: TGTGCCAGCAGCTCTGGATCTGGGGCCAACGGCCTGACTTTC. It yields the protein CASSSGSGANGLTF.

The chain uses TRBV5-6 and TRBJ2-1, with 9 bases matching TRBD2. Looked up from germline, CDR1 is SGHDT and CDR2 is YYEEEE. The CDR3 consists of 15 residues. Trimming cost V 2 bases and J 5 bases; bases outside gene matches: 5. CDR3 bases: TGTGCCAGCAGCTTCTCAGCGGGAGGAAACAATGAGCAGTTCTTC. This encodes CASSFSAGGNNEQFF.

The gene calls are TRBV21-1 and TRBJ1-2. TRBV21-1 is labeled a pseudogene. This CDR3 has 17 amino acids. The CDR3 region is CASSKALWGSGGYGYTF. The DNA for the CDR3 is TGTGCCAGCAGCAAAGCGCTTTGGGGATCGGGAGGCTATGGCTACACCTTC.

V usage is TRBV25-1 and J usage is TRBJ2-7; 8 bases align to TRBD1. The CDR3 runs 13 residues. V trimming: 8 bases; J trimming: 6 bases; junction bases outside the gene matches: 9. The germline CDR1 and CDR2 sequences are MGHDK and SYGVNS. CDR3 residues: CASCGAGGVEQYF. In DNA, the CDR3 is TGTGCCAGCTGTGGGGCAGGGGGCGTCGAGCAGTACTTC.

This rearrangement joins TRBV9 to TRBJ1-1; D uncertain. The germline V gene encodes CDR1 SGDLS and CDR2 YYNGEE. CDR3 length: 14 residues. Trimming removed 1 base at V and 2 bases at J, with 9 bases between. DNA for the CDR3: TGTGCCAGCAGCGTAATCGGAGCTAACACTGAAGCTTTCTTT. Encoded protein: CASSVIGANTEAFF.

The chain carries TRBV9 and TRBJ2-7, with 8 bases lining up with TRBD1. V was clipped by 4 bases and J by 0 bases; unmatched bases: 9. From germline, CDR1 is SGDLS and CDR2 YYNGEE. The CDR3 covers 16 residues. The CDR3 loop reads CASSKRTGTSSYEQYF. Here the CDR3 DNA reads TGTGCCAGCAGCAAACGGACAGGGACATCCTCCTACGAGCAGTACTTC.

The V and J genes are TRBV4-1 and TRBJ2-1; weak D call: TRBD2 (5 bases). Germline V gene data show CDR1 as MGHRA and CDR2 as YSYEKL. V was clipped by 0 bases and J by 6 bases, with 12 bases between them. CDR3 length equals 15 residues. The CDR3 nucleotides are TGCGCCAGCAGCCAAGAAGGGAGATTGGGCAATGAGCAGTTCTTC. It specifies CASSQEGRLGNEQFF.